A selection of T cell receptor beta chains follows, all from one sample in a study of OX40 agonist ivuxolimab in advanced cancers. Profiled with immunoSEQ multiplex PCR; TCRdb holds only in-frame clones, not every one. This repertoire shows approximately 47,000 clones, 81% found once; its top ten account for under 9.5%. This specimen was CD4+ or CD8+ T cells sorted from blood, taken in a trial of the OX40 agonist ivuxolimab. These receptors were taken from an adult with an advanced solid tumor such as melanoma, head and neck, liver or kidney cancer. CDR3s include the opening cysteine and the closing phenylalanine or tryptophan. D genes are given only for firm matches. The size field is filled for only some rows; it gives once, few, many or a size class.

CDR3aa: CASSRISGSLVETQYF
CDR3nt: TGTGCCAGCAGCCGTATTAGCGGGAGTCTAGTAGAGACCCAGTACTTC
j_gene: TRBJ2-5
v_gene: TRBV5-4
abundance: .
d_gene: TRBD2

CDR3aa: CASSSPFRGNTEAFF
CDR3nt: TGCGCCAGCAGCTCTCCGTTTCGGGGGAACACTGAAGCTTTCTTT
j_gene: TRBJ1-1
v_gene: TRBV5-1
abundance: few
d_gene: .

CDR3aa: CASSNRQFSYNEQFF
CDR3nt: TGTGCCAGCAGTAATCGACAGTTCTCCTACAATGAGCAGTTCTTC
j_gene: TRBJ2-1
v_gene: TRBV27
abundance: .
d_gene: .

CDR3aa: CSVEQGLNTEAFF
CDR3nt: TGCAGCGTTGAACAGGGTTTGAACACTGAAGCTTTCTTT
j_gene: TRBJ1-1
v_gene: TRBV29-1
abundance: .
d_gene: .

CDR3aa: CASSRASGSGTDTQYF
CDR3nt: TGTGCCAGCAGCCGGGCTAGCGGGAGTGGCACAGATACGCAGTATTTT
j_gene: TRBJ2-3
v_gene: TRBV5-6
abundance: .
d_gene: TRBD2

CDR3aa: CASSDRQAGNEQFF
CDR3nt: TGTGCCAGCAGCGATCGACAGGCTGGCAATGAGCAGTTCTTC
j_gene: TRBJ2-1
v_gene: TRBV9
abundance: .
d_gene: .

CDR3aa: CASSLAVGHLNTEAFF
CDR3nt: TGCGCCAGCAGCTTGGCCGTGGGCCACCTGAACACTGAAGCTTTCTTT
j_gene: TRBJ1-1
v_gene: TRBV5-1
abundance: .
d_gene: .

CDR3aa: CASSQVVGGFSGYTF
CDR3nt: TGCGCCAGCAGCCAAGTCGTAGGGGGCTTTTCTGGCTACACCTTC
j_gene: TRBJ1-2
v_gene: TRBV4-1
abundance: .
d_gene: TRBD1

CDR3aa: CASSFRRLAGEYEQFF
CDR3nt: TGTGCCAGCAGCTTCCGACGACTAGCGGGAGAGTATGAGCAGTTCTTC
j_gene: TRBJ2-1
v_gene: TRBV7-9
abundance: few
d_gene: TRBD2

CDR3aa: CASSLAPGHEQYF
CDR3nt: TGTGCCAGTAGTCTCGCACCTGGACACGAGCAGTACTTC
j_gene: TRBJ2-7
v_gene: TRBV19
abundance: .
d_gene: .

CDR3aa: CASSLALTGTEAFF
CDR3nt: TGCGCCAGCAGCTTGGCCTTGACGGGAACTGAAGCTTTCTTT
j_gene: TRBJ1-1
v_gene: TRBV5-1
abundance: .
d_gene: .

CDR3aa: CASSLARTGNNQPQHF
CDR3nt: TGTGCCAGCAGCTTAGCTCGGACAGGGAACAATCAGCCCCAGCATTTT
j_gene: TRBJ1-5
v_gene: TRBV7-9
abundance: .
d_gene: TRBD1

CDR3aa: CASSLGLAGADTQYF
CDR3nt: TGTGCCAGCAGCTTAGGACTAGCGGGAGCAGATACGCAGTATTTT
j_gene: TRBJ2-3
v_gene: TRBV7-9
abundance: .
d_gene: TRBD2

CDR3aa: CASSQDWLSEETQYF
CDR3nt: TGCGCCAGCAGCCAAGATTGGCTCTCCGAAGAGACCCAGTACTTC
j_gene: TRBJ2-5
v_gene: TRBV4-3
abundance: .
d_gene: .

CDR3aa: CASSLTGSYEQYF
CDR3nt: TGTGCCAGCAGCTTGACAGGGAGCTACGAGCAGTACTTC
j_gene: TRBJ2-7
v_gene: TRBV5-5
abundance: .
d_gene: .

CDR3aa: CASSISTNRAEQFF
CDR3nt: TGTGCCAGCAGCATATCGACAAACCGGGCTGAGCAGTTCTTC
j_gene: TRBJ2-1
v_gene: TRBV7-8
abundance: .
d_gene: .

CDR3aa: CASSLEASSGNTIYF
CDR3nt: TGCGCCAGCAGCTTGGAGGCTAGCTCTGGAAACACCATATATTTT
j_gene: TRBJ1-3
v_gene: TRBV5-1
abundance: .
d_gene: .

CDR3aa: CASSPTGASTGELFF
CDR3nt: TGCGCCAGCAGCCCGACAGGGGCGTCCACCGGGGAGCTGTTTTTT
j_gene: TRBJ2-2
v_gene: TRBV4-1
abundance: .
d_gene: TRBD1

CDR3aa: CASSYKTGGRTEAFF
CDR3nt: TGTGCCAGCAGTTACAAGACAGGGGGCCGGACTGAAGCTTTCTTT
j_gene: TRBJ1-1
v_gene: TRBV6-5
abundance: .
d_gene: TRBD1

CDR3aa: CASSFTGTETQYF
CDR3nt: TGTGCCAGCAGCTTTACAGGGACGGAGACCCAGTACTTC
j_gene: TRBJ2-5
v_gene: TRBV11-2
abundance: .
d_gene: .

CDR3aa: CASSPSGMGTGNQPQHF
CDR3nt: TGTGCCAGCTCACCTTCAGGGATGGGGACGGGCAATCAGCCCCAGCATTTT
j_gene: TRBJ1-5
v_gene: TRBV18
abundance: .
d_gene: .

CDR3aa: CASSLNSYEQYF
CDR3nt: TGTGCCAGCAGTTTAAACTCCTACGAGCAGTACTTC
j_gene: TRBJ2-7
v_gene: TRBV6-5
abundance: .
d_gene: .

CDR3aa: CASSLTSTGTYEQYF
CDR3nt: TGTGCCAGCAGTTTAACTTCGACAGGAACCTACGAGCAGTACTTC
j_gene: TRBJ2-7
v_gene: TRBV28
abundance: once
d_gene: .

CDR3aa: CSVALTGVRETQYF
CDR3nt: TGCAGCGTTGCTCTGACAGGGGTCCGGGAGACCCAGTACTTC
j_gene: TRBJ2-5
v_gene: TRBV29-1
abundance: .
d_gene: TRBD1

CDR3aa: CASSLGQTSTDTQYF
CDR3nt: TGTGCCAGCAGCCTGGGACAGACTAGCACAGATACGCAGTATTTT
j_gene: TRBJ2-3
v_gene: TRBV7-7
abundance: once
d_gene: TRBD1

CDR3aa: CSVGTGSQNQPQHF
CDR3nt: TGCAGCGTGGGGACAGGGTCCCAAAATCAGCCCCAGCATTTT
j_gene: TRBJ1-5
v_gene: TRBV29-1
abundance: .
d_gene: TRBD1

CDR3aa: CASSAYRLAGGYEQYF
CDR3nt: TGTGCCAGCAGCGCTTACCGACTAGCGGGAGGTTACGAGCAGTACTTC
j_gene: TRBJ2-7
v_gene: TRBV7-8
abundance: once
d_gene: TRBD2

CDR3aa: CASSDIKGHNTEAFF
CDR3nt: TGTGCCAGCAGCGATATAAAGGGACATAACACTGAAGCTTTCTTT
j_gene: TRBJ1-1
v_gene: TRBV7-2
abundance: .
d_gene: .

CDR3aa: CASSLASVGGEQYF
CDR3nt: TGTGCCAGCAGCTTAGCGTCAGTAGGTGGCGAGCAGTACTTC
j_gene: TRBJ2-7
v_gene: TRBV7-8
abundance: .
d_gene: .

CDR3aa: CASSLGRGPGGYTF
CDR3nt: TGTGCCAGCAGCTTAGGAAGGGGGCCAGGAGGCTACACCTTC
j_gene: TRBJ1-2
v_gene: TRBV7-2
abundance: .
d_gene: TRBD1

CDR3aa: CASSIAGAADTQYF
CDR3nt: TGTGCCAGCAGCATAGCGGGAGCGGCAGATACGCAGTATTTT
j_gene: TRBJ2-3
v_gene: TRBV5-8
abundance: .
d_gene: TRBD2